Shown below are 10 T cell receptor beta chains from a single sample sequenced in a study of human T cells and chemical hapten exposure. Time point given: healthy volunteer bleed at 2 weeks. Before extraction, the whole blood was not fractionated, and total RNA was taken from it. TCRdb fed the RACE reads into MiXCR, producing one record per CDR3 protein. The sample has roughly 48,000 distinct CDR3 sequences, about 4.1% seen once. Sequenced input: whole blood. These receptors came from a human donor in good health. Some clones in this sample may be carry-over from other donors' samples.

This clonotype has a count of ten or more. The gene calls are TRBV20-1 and TRBJ2-1; TRBD2 is a possible D gene (5 bases). V was trimmed by 3 bases and J by 10 bases, leaving 10 bases between them. Germline values: CDR1 DFQATT, CDR2 SNEGSKA (reference sequence). This CDR3 comprises 11 residues. This chain's CDR3 is CSARDFLEQFF. In nucleotides, the CDR3 is TGCAGTGCTAGGGACTTCCTGGAGCAGTTCTTC.

Many counts were recorded for this clonotype. The CDR3 is CASSKGKDMNTEAFF. The CDR3 region has the DNA TGTGCCAGCAGCAAGGGAAAGGACATGAACACTGAAGCTTTCTTT. This chain connects TRBV21-1 to TRBJ1-1. TRBV21-1 is a pseudogene locus. There are 15 residues in the CDR3.

This sequence joins TRBV4-1 and TRBJ2-7, with no clear D. The CDR3 runs 13 residues. Between the trimmed V and J ends, which lost 1 base and 3 bases, there was a span of 7 bases. Looked up from germline, CDR1 is MGHRA and CDR2 is YSYEKL. The CDR3 sequence: CASSQGTLYEQYF. The CDR3 nucleotides are TGCGCCAGCAGCCAAGGGACCCTCTACGAGCAGTACTTC.

This chain uses TRBV20-1 with TRBJ2-1; D is tentatively TRBD1 or TRBD2 (7 bases each). Trimming shortened V by 3 bases and J by 1 base, and 28 bases separated the two germline ends. Germline V gene lookup returns CDR1 DFQATT and CDR2 SNEGSKA (reference sequence). The CDR3 has 20 amino acids. DNA for the CDR3: TGCAGTGCTAGGAGGGGGCTTAGCGGGCGCGCTACTAATTCCTACAATGAGCAGTTCTTC. The encoded protein is CSARRGLSGRATNSYNEQFF.

The chain couples TRBV6-1 to TRBJ2-1; 9 bases line up with TRBD2. This CDR3 is built from 14 residues. Germline V gene sequence: CDR1 MNHNS, CDR2 SASEGT. V trimming: 11 bases; J trimming: 9 bases; junction bases outside the gene matches: 14. CDR3: CASVGAGGGSEQFF. For the CDR3, the DNA is TGTGCCTCCGTGGGGGCGGGAGGGGGCAGTGAGCAGTTCTTC.

The sample holds many counts of this clonotype. The chain employs TRBV7-2 and TRBJ1-5; D may be TRBD1 (5 bases). Trimming removed 3 bases at V and 1 base at J, with 13 bases between. CDR1 is SGHTA, CDR2 FQGNSA, per germline. CDR3 length equals 16 residues. The CDR3 reads CASSFAARQSNQPQHF. The DNA of the CDR3 is TGTGCCAGCAGCTTTGCTGCGCGACAGAGCAATCAGCCCCAGCATTTT.

This clonotype appeared many times. This chain connects TRBV27 to TRBJ1-1; 11 bases map to TRBD1. CDR3 length: 15 residues. The ends lost 6 bases at V and 4 bases at J; junction bases unmatched: 7. Germline loops: CDR1 MNHEY, CDR2 SMNVEV (reference sequence). CDR3 bases: TGTGCCAGCAGACCCGGACAGGGGGCGGTCACTGAAGCTTTCTTT. It codes for CASRPGQGAVTEAFF.

This clonotype has just a few counts. The chain employs TRBV20-1 and TRBJ2-3; 7 bases map to TRBD2. There are 13 residues in the CDR3. V shed 6 bases, J shed 2 bases, and the junction held 5 bases outside the gene matches. Per germline, CDR1 DFQATT and CDR2 SNEGSKA (reference sequence). CDR3: CSASTSLTDTQYF. DNA of the CDR3: TGCAGTGCCTCGACTAGCCTCACAGATACGCAGTATTTT.

In this sample, this clonotype turned up many times. The chain has TRBV28 and TRBJ2-5, with TRBD1 matching over 7 bases. With V trimmed by 2 bases and J by 4 bases, 4 bases remained unmatched. Germline lookup yields CDR1 MDHEN and CDR2 SYDVKM. The CDR3 is 14 residues long. The DNA of the CDR3 is TGTGCCAGCAGTTTAGGGACAGCTCTAGAGACCCAGTACTTC. Its translation is CASSLGTALETQYF.

The V call is TRBV11-2, the J call TRBJ2-1; no firm D call. This CDR3 is built from 13 residues. Germline values: CDR1 SGHAT, CDR2 FQNNGV. Trimming cost V 5 bases and J 10 bases, with 15 bases left between them. The CDR3 here is CASSPLTSREQFF. The CDR3 DNA sequence: TGTGCCAGCAGCCCCCTGACATCACGGGAGCAGTTCTTC.